The rows below give T cell receptor beta chains drawn from one sample of a study of CD8 T cells in Susac syndrome. TCRdb re-called the immunoSEQ multiplex PCR reads through MiXCR, storing one row per CDR3 protein. This sample has under 150,000 distinct CDR3 sequences, with 90% to 95% found just once. The sequenced sample consisted of CD8+ T cells from PBMCs. The source of these receptors is a human donor in good health. CDR3s leave out the opening cysteine and the closing phenylalanine or tryptophan. Each record gives: J gene, clone size, V gene, CDR3 protein. Clone size appears in some rows only: once, few, many, or a class for an expanded clone.

j_gene: TRBJ2-3; abundance: .; v_gene: TRBV6-6; CDR3aa: AAGLAGQTDTQY
j_gene: TRBJ2-2; abundance: .; v_gene: TRBV6-5; CDR3aa: ASSYSLSGTGELF
j_gene: TRBJ2-2; abundance: .; v_gene: TRBV4-3; CDR3aa: ASSQGGHGSGELF
j_gene: TRBJ1-5; abundance: .; v_gene: TRBV20-1; CDR3aa: SARVLPNPTSNQPQH
j_gene: TRBJ2-1; abundance: .; v_gene: TRBV25-1; CDR3aa: ASSEGGQGFGSYNEQF
j_gene: TRBJ2-1; abundance: .; v_gene: TRBV13; CDR3aa: ASSIRTSGNFDEQF
j_gene: TRBJ1-1; abundance: .; v_gene: TRBV5-6; CDR3aa: ASRDGAPVAEAF
j_gene: TRBJ2-1; abundance: .; v_gene: TRBV4-3; CDR3aa: ASSQEYGRVSYNEQF
j_gene: TRBJ2-5; abundance: .; v_gene: TRBV28; CDR3aa: ASSFGDRRMVETQY
j_gene: TRBJ1-5; abundance: .; v_gene: TRBV23-1; CDR3aa: ASRTRPQH
j_gene: TRBJ1-1; abundance: .; v_gene: TRBV7-9; CDR3aa: ASSLVVGGNTEAF
j_gene: TRBJ2-7; abundance: .; v_gene: TRBV5-6; CDR3aa: ASSWLMGEQY
j_gene: TRBJ2-1; abundance: .; v_gene: TRBV6-2/TRBV6-3; CDR3aa: ATERVSSYNEQF
j_gene: TRBJ2-1; abundance: .; v_gene: TRBV20-1; CDR3aa: SAREPGAGNEQF
j_gene: TRBJ2-7; abundance: .; v_gene: TRBV9; CDR3aa: ASSVGDRVGYEQY
j_gene: TRBJ2-2; abundance: .; v_gene: TRBV19; CDR3aa: ASSRTGGRELF
j_gene: TRBJ1-5; abundance: .; v_gene: TRBV20-1; CDR3aa: SARPETVGNQPQH
j_gene: TRBJ1-1; abundance: .; v_gene: TRBV29-1; CDR3aa: SVLARGRQNTEAF
j_gene: TRBJ2-7; abundance: .; v_gene: TRBV12-3/TRBV12-4; CDR3aa: ASSPGTSGIEQY
j_gene: TRBJ2-4; abundance: .; v_gene: TRBV21-1; CDR3aa: ASSKADLGNIQY
j_gene: TRBJ2-1; abundance: few; v_gene: TRBV27; CDR3aa: ASSLAGSSYNEQF
j_gene: TRBJ2-1; abundance: .; v_gene: TRBV4-3; CDR3aa: ASSQDVGTSLEQF
j_gene: TRBJ2-1; abundance: .; v_gene: TRBV9; CDR3aa: ASSTGQGAINEQF
j_gene: TRBJ2-6; abundance: .; v_gene: TRBV4-2; CDR3aa: ASSPREFGANVLT
j_gene: TRBJ1-1; abundance: .; v_gene: TRBV2; CDR3aa: ASRGTGATEAF
j_gene: TRBJ2-7; abundance: .; v_gene: TRBV7-8; CDR3aa: ASSRPQGTGTNHYEQY
j_gene: TRBJ2-5; abundance: once; v_gene: TRBV12-3/TRBV12-4; CDR3aa: ASSPQGSLETQY
j_gene: TRBJ2-2; abundance: .; v_gene: TRBV7-9; CDR3aa: ASRTSQGAGELF
j_gene: TRBJ2-1; abundance: .; v_gene: TRBV29-1; CDR3aa: SVEGGEGLDEQF
j_gene: TRBJ1-2; abundance: .; v_gene: TRBV7-9; CDR3aa: ASSFSSNYGYT
j_gene: TRBJ1-1; abundance: .; v_gene: TRBV6-6; CDR3aa: ASLPDRGPNTEAF
j_gene: TRBJ2-7; abundance: .; v_gene: TRBV3-1; CDR3aa: ASRASVSYEQY
j_gene: TRBJ2-1; abundance: once; v_gene: TRBV9; CDR3aa: ASSELAERYNEQF
j_gene: TRBJ2-7; abundance: .; v_gene: TRBV29-1; CDR3aa: SVVTPAYEQY
j_gene: TRBJ2-3; abundance: .; v_gene: TRBV7-9; CDR3aa: ASSLPRLADTQY
j_gene: TRBJ2-7; abundance: once; v_gene: TRBV7-9; CDR3aa: ASSLASGLSYEQY
j_gene: TRBJ2-7; abundance: .; v_gene: TRBV7-8; CDR3aa: ASSLATRGADEQY
j_gene: TRBJ1-1; abundance: .; v_gene: TRBV20-1; CDR3aa: SADREGTEAF
j_gene: TRBJ1-5; abundance: .; v_gene: TRBV7-8; CDR3aa: ASSFPSGGELSNQPQH
j_gene: TRBJ2-1; abundance: .; v_gene: TRBV29-1; CDR3aa: SVDSGLSYNEQF
j_gene: TRBJ2-7; abundance: .; v_gene: TRBV12-3/TRBV12-4; CDR3aa: ASRKTGRNYEQY
j_gene: TRBJ2-5; abundance: .; v_gene: TRBV27; CDR3aa: ASRHVPADRETQY
j_gene: TRBJ2-1; abundance: .; v_gene: TRBV30; CDR3aa: AWSVLAESSYNEQF
j_gene: TRBJ2-6; abundance: .; v_gene: TRBV19; CDR3aa: ASSFGAGSGANVLT
j_gene: TRBJ2-2; abundance: .; v_gene: TRBV12-3/TRBV12-4; CDR3aa: ASSRAGGPGTGELF
j_gene: TRBJ2-2; abundance: .; v_gene: TRBV24-1; CDR3aa: ATSDLVQANTGELF
j_gene: TRBJ2-1; abundance: .; v_gene: TRBV7-9; CDR3aa: ASSQNTGYNEQF
j_gene: TRBJ1-1; abundance: .; v_gene: TRBV20-1; CDR3aa: SAPEGGGSTEAF